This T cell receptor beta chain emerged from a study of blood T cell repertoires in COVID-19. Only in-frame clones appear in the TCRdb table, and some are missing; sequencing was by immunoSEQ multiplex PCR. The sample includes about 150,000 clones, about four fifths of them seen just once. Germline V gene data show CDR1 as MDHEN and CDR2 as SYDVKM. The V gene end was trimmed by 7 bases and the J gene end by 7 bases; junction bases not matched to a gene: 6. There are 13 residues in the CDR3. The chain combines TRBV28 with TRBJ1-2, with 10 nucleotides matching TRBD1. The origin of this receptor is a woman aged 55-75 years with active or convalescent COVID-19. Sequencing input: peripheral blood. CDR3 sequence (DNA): TGTGCCAGCACCCTGGGACAGGGGAGTGGCTACACCTTC. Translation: CASTLGQGSGYTF.